This T cell receptor beta chain is from a study of shared clonotypes between healthy human individuals. Study background: Each donor had three CD4 naive, three CD4 memory, two CD8 naive and one CD8 memory plate.

A note on this clone: Other nucleotide sequences in the sample specify the same CDR3.

Trimming cost V 8 bases and J 0 bases, with 5 bases left between them. This CDR3 has 13 residues. Germline CDR1 MNHEY, CDR2 SVGAGI. The authors ran the assay at deep level. The DNA input per sorted-subset replicate PCR was approximately 210 ng, corresponding to 30,000 or so T cell genomes. Repertoires were generated with immunoSEQ multiplex PCR, while TCRdb's copy carries only in-frame clones and drops some. The data contain 1,100,000 or so clones, around three quarters of them seen just once; the ten biggest clones take up more than 0.45%. Investigators divided CD4+ cells into CD45RA+ naive and CD45RA-negative memory subsets.

This clonotype originated in a man aged 18 to 29 in good health. Some clones in this sample may be carry-over from other donors' samples. The chain employs TRBV6-5 and TRBJ2-6, with D unclear. The sample was memory CD4+ T cells from PBMCs. Subset of the sample: CD45RA-negative fraction. The CDR3: CASLSSGANVLTF. In DNA, the CDR3 is TGTGCCAGCTTAAGCTCTGGGGCCAACGTCCTGACTTTC.